This T cell receptor beta chain was profiled in a study of T cells in Graves' hyperthyroidism and ophthalmopathy. General study results and limits: Clonotypes that were expanded in thyroid above 0.001 mostly appeared in blood too.

RNA transcripts provided the source from which TCR beta CDR3 regions were amplified. The TCR CDR3 first-round RT-PCR relied on the HTBI primer set. TCRdb ran MiXCR on the multiplex PCR reads and lists one entry per CDR3 protein. The repertoire holds about 840,000 distinct CDR3 sequences, roughly 40% seen once, with around 10% in the top ten. This clonotype came up many times. No antigen is known for it. CDR1 is SEHNR, CDR2 FQNEAQ, per germline (reference sequence). The CDR3 extends over 14 amino acids. Trimming at V came to 3 bases and at J to 6 bases, leaving 7 bases not matched to a gene. Diagnosing involved the use of clinical symptoms, serum thyroxine and TRAb, thyroid ultrasound and orbital computed tomography.

Specimen: blood. This TCR derives from a man younger than 30 with Graves' hyperthyroidism. This chain uses TRBV7-9 with TRBJ1-1, with TRBD1 matching 7 bases. The chain's CDR3 is CASSFDREIAEAFF. The CDR3 DNA sequence: TGTGCCAGCAGCTTCGACAGGGAGATTGCTGAAGCTTTCTTT.